This record looks at one TCR beta chain sequence and its context. These data are taken from a study of blood T cell repertoires in COVID-19. Study as a whole: Donors in the United States, Italy and Spain gave samples during acute or convalescent COVID-19.

The data were produced by immunoSEQ multiplex PCR, yet TCRdb's version contains in-frame clones alone and is incomplete. The table has 250,000 to 400,000 clones, 70% to 90% seen once; the top ten hold roughly 1.7%. What was sequenced was peripheral blood. The clonotype originates from a woman aged 25 to 45 with COVID-19, enrolled during active disease.

CDR3 bases: TGTGCCAGCTCACCACCGGTCACACCAGGGACTGAAGCTTTCTTT. Residues: CASSPPVTPGTEAFF. This rearrangement joins TRBV18 to TRBJ1-1; tentatively, D is TRBD1 (5 bases). Looked up from germline, CDR1 is KGHSH and CDR2 is LQKENI. This CDR3 has 15 residues. V was pared by 0 bases and J by 5 bases, with 13 bases between.